The 22 T cell receptor beta chains given below trace back to one sample, sequenced in a study of T cell clones after liver transplantation. The protocol was immunoSEQ multiplex PCR, while the TCRdb copy is restricted to in-frame clones and leaves out a portion. The data contain around 100,000 clones, 84% of them seen just once; the ten biggest clones take up approximately 3%. The sample was CD4+ T cells from blood, taken around 44 months after liver transplant. The receptors were sampled from a human patient who received a liver transplant. Some T cells may possibly be graft donor cells.

A note on this clone: A junction boundary mismatches the germline segment, possibly from a read error. The J gene is TRBJ1-5, the V gene TRBV28, with a tentative D call TRBD1 (6 bases). The CDR3 runs to 14 residues. The germline V gene encodes CDR1 MDHEN and CDR2 SYDVKM. CDR3 protein: CASSLWTGNQPQHF. The CDR3 DNA follows: TGTGCCAGCAGTCTATGGACAGGCAATCAGCCCCAGCATTTT.

This clone has only a few counts. The chain combines TRBV4-1 with TRBJ2-1; D not certain. The CDR3 consists of 14 residues. CDR1 is MGHRA and CDR2 is YSYEKL in the germline V gene. Trimming cost V 1 base and J 5 bases, with 9 bases left between them. The DNA for the CDR3 is TGCGCCAGCAGCCAAGGAGGCCAAGACAATGAGCAGTTCTTC. Protein: CASSQGGQDNEQFF.

The V call is TRBV19, the J call TRBJ1-6, with a weak D call TRBD1 (5 bases). This CDR3 has 15 amino acids. The germline gives CDR1 LNHDA, CDR2 SQIVND (reference sequence). V lost 6 bases to trimming and J lost 8 bases, with 17 bases between them. In DNA form, the CDR3 reads TGTGCCAGTAGACCCTGGGCGATAGGGGATTCACCCCTCCACTTT. Its translation: CASRPWAIGDSPLHF.

This clone was found many times. The chain carries TRBV27 and TRBJ1-2; TRBD1 aligns across 9 bases. From germline, CDR1 is MNHEY and CDR2 SMNVEV (reference sequence). There are 15 residues in the CDR3. J was trimmed by 3 bases and V by 3 bases; bases with no gene match: 5. In DNA, the CDR3 is TGTGCCAGCAGTTTCCAAACAGGGGGCTACTATGGCTACACCTTC. Protein: CASSFQTGGYYGYTF.

The chain carries TRBV4-2 and TRBJ1-5, with TRBD1 as a possible D gene (5 bases). V lost 5 bases and J 6 bases, leaving 23 bases between the germline ends. Germline V gene lookup returns CDR1 LGHNA and CDR2 YNFKEQ. This CDR3 comprises 17 residues. The CDR3 reads CASSSLGTSTGGQPQHF. CDR3 nucleotide sequence: TGTGCCAGCAGCTCCCTCGGGACGAGTACGGGGGGTCAGCCCCAGCATTTT.

This chain links TRBV28 with TRBJ1-5; 7 nucleotides line up with TRBD1. CDR3 length: 13 residues. The V gene's germline CDR1 is MDHEN and CDR2 SYDVKM. Trimming removed 6 bases from V and 4 bases from J; junction bases left unmatched: 3. CDR3 protein: CASRLQGNQPQHF. The CDR3 region has the DNA TGTGCCAGCAGACTACAGGGGAATCAGCCCCAGCATTTT.

The genes are TRBV10-3 and TRBJ2-7, with 8 bases fitting TRBD2. The CDR3 is 15 amino acids. V gave up 3 bases and J gave up 3 bases; unmatched junction bases: 7. Germline lookup yields CDR1 ENHRY and CDR2 SYGVKD. CDR3 protein: CAISDPSGRGYEQYF. CDR3 in DNA: TGTGCCATCAGTGACCCCAGCGGGAGAGGCTACGAGCAGTACTTC.

The chain employs TRBV30 and TRBJ2-3; D call uncertain. The V and J ends lost 4 bases and 3 bases respectively, with 8 bases between them. Looked up from germline, CDR1 is GTSNPN and CDR2 is SVGIG (reference sequence). This CDR3 is 12 amino acids long. This chain's CDR3 is CAWTPQTDTQYF. The CDR3 DNA reads TGTGCCTGGACCCCTCAAACAGATACGCAGTATTTT.

This chain uses TRBV6-4 with TRBJ2-2; TRBD2 is a possible D gene (6 bases). Germline values: CDR1 MRHNA, CDR2 SNTAGT. The V and J ends lost 6 bases and 4 bases respectively, with 12 bases between them. The CDR3 extends over 14 amino acids. CDR3 sequence (DNA): TGTGCCAGCAGCCAGGTGGAGGGCACCGGGGAGCTGTTTTTT. It is translated as CASSQVEGTGELFF.

The rearrangement links TRBV7-2 to TRBJ1-2; 8 nucleotides align to TRBD1. This CDR3 spans 14 amino acids. CDR1 and CDR2 (germline): SGHTA, FQGNSA. J lost 6 bases, V lost 1 base, and 4 bases had no gene match. CDR3 residues: CASSLDRGVDGYTF. In DNA form, the CDR3 reads TGTGCCAGCAGCTTAGACAGGGGGGTCGATGGCTACACCTTC.

The rearrangement uses TRBV7-2 and TRBJ1-2; 12 nucleotides line up with TRBD1. The CDR3 has 16 residues. The junction had 8 bases not matched to a gene; V was cut back by 3 bases and J by 6 bases. Germline CDR1 is SGHTA and CDR2 is FQGNSA. The CDR3 DNA reads TGTGCCAGCAGCTTCCCCGGGACAGGGGGCGGAAATGGCTACACCTTC. The encoded protein is CASSFPGTGGGNGYTF.

This chain uses TRBV28 with TRBJ1-1; tentatively, D is TRBD1 (5 bases). Per germline, CDR1 MDHEN and CDR2 SYDVKM. CDR3 length equals 15 residues. V dropped 8 bases and J dropped 4 bases, with 20 bases sitting between them. The CDR3 protein is CASESPRGVSTEAFF. CDR3 nucleotides: TGTGCCAGCGAGTCACCCCGGGGGGTTAGCACTGAAGCTTTCTTT.

The DNA of the CDR3 is TGTGCCAGCAGGAGGGAGGTAGATACGCAGTATTTT. Its translation is CASRREVDTQYF. This chain connects TRBV6-6 to TRBJ2-3, with D possibly matching TRBD2 (6 bases). The CDR3 sequence is 12 residues long. The germline gives CDR1 MNHNY, CDR2 SVGAGI (reference sequence). The germline V and J ends were trimmed by 6 bases and 5 bases, with 9 bases remaining between them.

This chain uses TRBV7-2 with TRBJ2-1, with 12 positions matching TRBD1. The J segment lost 6 bases and the V segment lost 3 bases, leaving 6 bases of the junction unmatched. The CDR3 has 16 amino acids. The V gene's germline CDR1 is SGHTA and CDR2 FQGNSA. The CDR3 region is CASSFSRDRGLNEQFF. CDR3 bases: TGTGCCAGCAGCTTCTCCCGGGACAGGGGGCTCAATGAGCAGTTCTTC.

The chain employs TRBV19 and TRBJ1-2; tentative D call: TRBD1 (6 bases). The CDR3 is made up of 15 amino acids. CDR1 is LNHDA, CDR2 SQIVND, per germline (reference sequence). V lost 6 bases and J lost 6, with 20 bases in between. The chain's CDR3 is CASRSGTRTLHGYTF. The CDR3 DNA follows: TGTGCCAGTAGGTCCGGGACACGGACCTTGCATGGCTACACCTTC.

This chain links TRBV5-1 with TRBJ2-1, with D maybe TRBD2 (7 bases). This CDR3 has 16 residues. CDR1 SGHRS and CDR2 YFSETQ come from the germline V gene. Trimming shortened V by 3 bases and J by 6 bases, and 19 bases separated the two germline ends. CDR3 in amino acids: CASSSSWAGASNEQFF. The CDR3 coding sequence is TGCGCCAGCAGCTCCTCCTGGGCGGGGGCCTCCAATGAGCAGTTCTTC.

This sequence joins TRBV6-4 and TRBJ2-1, with 8 bases lining up with TRBD2. The CDR3 is 14 amino acids. Losses at the gene ends were 5 bases for V and 10 bases for J; bases not matched to a gene: 10. Germline CDR1 and CDR2: MRHNA and SNTAGT. This chain's CDR3 is CASSILAAEGEQFF. The CDR3 DNA sequence: TGTGCCAGCAGTATACTAGCGGCAGAGGGGGAGCAGTTCTTC.

V is TRBV2 and J is TRBJ1-1; no definite D call. This CDR3 region has 13 residues. V lost 4 bases and J lost 6, with 12 bases in between. Germline assignment: CDR1 SNHLY and CDR2 FYNNEI. The CDR3 here is CASSGNLGAEAFF. CDR3 in DNA: TGTGCCAGCAGTGGGAACCTGGGCGCTGAAGCTTTCTTT. Drawing the rest from reference TRBV2 and TRBJ1-1, the complete variable domain is EPEVTQTPSHQVTQMGQEVILRCVPISNHLYFYWYRQILGQKVEFLVSFYNNEISEKSEIFDDQFSVERPDGSNFTLKIRSTKLEDSAMYFCASSGNLGAEAFFGQGTRLTVV.

As to this clone: Other DNA sequences in the same sample also yield this CDR3. J is TRBJ2-3 and V is TRBV15, with D possibly being TRBD1 (5 bases). The CDR3 runs 15 residues. V was clipped by 1 base and J by 3 bases, with 11 bases between them. The V gene's germline CDR1 is LNHNV and CDR2 YYDKDF (reference sequence). The DNA of the CDR3 is TGTGCCACCAGCAGAGGAGGAAAGGGGACAGATACGCAGTATTTT. Amino acids: CATSRGGKGTDTQYF.

The chain carries TRBV6-1 and TRBJ1-1, with 7 nucleotides matching TRBD1. The V and J ends lost 5 bases and 0 bases, in that order; junction bases with no gene match: 6. Germline V CDR1 and CDR2: MNHNS, SASEGT. This CDR3 spans 15 amino acids. DNA for the CDR3: TGTGCCAGCAGTACGGGACAGAGTGTGAACACTGAAGCTTTCTTT. It is translated as CASSTGQSVNTEAFF.

The V and J genes are TRBV7-8 and TRBJ1-2; tentatively, D is TRBD1 (6 bases). This CDR3 region has 18 residues. The V gene lost 1 base and the J gene lost 1 base, with 19 bases spanning the gap. Looked up from germline, CDR1 is SGHVS and CDR2 is FQNEAQ. CDR3 nucleotide sequence: TGTGCCAGCAGCTTAGTAGCCACAGGGTTAGTGGGTAACTATGGCTACACCTTC. Encoded protein: CASSLVATGLVGNYGYTF.

As DNA, the CDR3 is TGTGCCAGCAGCTCCTCGTTCGAGGGGAGCTCCTATAATTCACCCCTCCACTTT. This gives the protein CASSSSFEGSSYNSPLHF. J is TRBJ1-6 and V is TRBV11-2; D possibly corresponds to TRBD1 (5 bases). The CDR3 covers 18 residues. Trimming removed 4 bases at V and 0 bases at J, with 16 bases between. Per germline, CDR1 SGHAT and CDR2 FQNNGV.